The 23 T cell receptor beta chains below come from one sample, sequenced in a study of T cells in Graves' hyperthyroidism and ophthalmopathy. Amplification of TCR beta CDR3 regions used RNA as the template. HTBI primers were used for first-round RT-PCR of the TCR CDR3. MiXCR was run by TCRdb on the multiplex PCR reads, yielding one entry per CDR3 protein. The table records 350,000 to 400,000 distinct CDR3 sequences, about a fifth of them present only once. The sequencing input was blood. The source is a young woman with Graves' hyperthyroidism.

This chain uses TRBV3-1 with TRBJ2-7, with 9 positions matching TRBD1. The CDR3 runs to 16 residues. In germline, CDR1 is LGHDT, CDR2 YNNKEL (reference sequence). Trimming took 4 bases from V and 2 from J; bases not matched to a gene: 9. The CDR3 spells CASSPKPGQGTYEQYF. The CDR3 bases are TGTGCCAGCAGCCCGAAGCCGGGACAGGGTACCTACGAGCAGTACTTC.

This clonotype was counted between two and nine times. V and J are TRBV6-1 and TRBJ1-5; 7 bases match TRBD1. Germline CDR1 is MNHNS and CDR2 is SASEGT. The CDR3 has 14 residues. J was trimmed by 3 bases and V by 8 bases; bases with no gene match: 7. The CDR3 region is CASSVRGFNQPQHF. The CDR3 DNA sequence: TGTGCCAGCTCGGTCAGGGGGTTCAATCAGCCCCAGCATTTT.

In its sample, this clonotype was seen many times. CDR3 in DNA: TGTGCCACCAGCAGGGATGGGACAGGGGACTTCTACGAGCAGTACTTC. This codes for CATSRDGTGDFYEQYF. The J gene is TRBJ2-7, the V gene TRBV15, with TRBD1 matching 10 bases. The length of the CDR3 is 16 residues. The ends lost 3 bases at V and 3 bases at J; junction bases unmatched: 8. Per the germline V gene, CDR1 is LNHNV and CDR2 is YYDKDF (reference sequence).

Many counts were recorded for this clonotype. The genes are TRBV30 and TRBJ2-7; D ambiguous. Germline V CDR1 and CDR2: GTSNPN, SVGIG (reference sequence). There are 11 residues in the CDR3. V was trimmed by 4 bases and J by 3 bases, leaving 7 bases between them. The CDR3 loop is CAWMVGYEQYF. The CDR3 DNA reads as TGTGCCTGGATGGTCGGCTACGAGCAGTACTTC.

In its sample, this clonotype was seen many times. The chain carries TRBV28 and TRBJ2-2, with D perhaps matching TRBD2 (5 bases). V was shortened by 4 bases and J by 3 bases, with 15 bases between the two germline ends. In germline, CDR1 is MDHEN, CDR2 SYDVKM. CDR3 length: 16 amino acids. CDR3 coding DNA: TGTGCCAGCAGTTCAGCGCCCCAGAGGGACACCGGGGAGCTGTTTTTT. Translating it yields CASSSAPQRDTGELFF. The full variable domain, rest sourced from reference TRBV28 and TRBJ2-2, is DVKVTQSSRYLVKRTGEKVFLECVQDMDHENMFWYRQDPGLGLRLIYFSYDVKMKEKGDIPEGYSVSREKKERFSLILESASTNQTSMYLCASSSAPQRDTGELFFGEGSRLTVL.

Note on this clonotype: The junction and the germline gene differ at one end; a read error may be behind it. The chain has TRBV6-5 and TRBJ2-7, with 8 bases that match TRBD1. The CDR3 covers 15 residues. CDR1 and CDR2 from the germline V gene are MNHEY and SVGAGI. The CDR3 coding sequence is TGTGCCAGCAGTTACGGGACAGGCGGCGCCTACAAGCAGTACTTC. It codes for CASSYGTGGAYKQYF.

This clonotype was observed at least ten times. This chain connects TRBV20-1 to TRBJ1-5; 9 nucleotides line up with TRBD1. The J segment lost 3 bases and the V segment lost 3 bases, leaving 6 bases of the junction unmatched. The CDR3 is 15 amino acids. Germline CDR1 is DFQATT and CDR2 is SNEGSKA (reference sequence). The DNA of the CDR3 is TGCAGTGCTAGGGGGGGACAGGGTATCAATCAGCCCCAGCATTTT. It encodes CSARGGQGINQPQHF.

This clonotype has ten or more counts. This chain uses TRBV6-5 with TRBJ1-2, with 8 nucleotides matching TRBD1. The junction had 3 bases not matched to a gene; V was cut back by 2 bases and J by 7 bases. This CDR3 spans 13 amino acids. The germline gives CDR1 MNHEY, CDR2 SVGAGI. In DNA form, the CDR3 reads TGTGCCAGCAGTTACGCAACAGGGGGTGGCTACACCTTC. It codes for CASSYATGGGYTF.

In regard to this clonotype: At one end, the junction sequence differs from germline, possibly due to a read error. This chain links TRBV28 with TRBJ2-2, with 8 bases aligning to TRBD1. CDR3 length equals 15 residues. In germline, CDR1 is MDHEN, CDR2 SYDVKM. CDR3 in amino acids: CASSIADRDSGDLFF. Written as DNA, the CDR3 is TGTGCCAGCAGTATAGCGGACAGGGACTCCGGGGATCTGTTTTTT.

This clonotype was observed at least ten times. The chain recombines TRBV9 with TRBJ1-2; D call uncertain. The CDR3 is 13 residues long. V was clipped by 0 bases and J by 3 bases, with 6 bases between them. From germline, CDR1 is SGDLS and CDR2 YYNGEE. The CDR3, as DNA: TGTGCCAGCAGCGTAGTGGAGTACTATGGCTACACCTTC. This sequence encodes CASSVVEYYGYTF.

The V call is TRBV6-1, the J call TRBJ1-1; 7 nucleotides agree with TRBD1. The CDR3 covers 15 residues. Trimming took 3 bases from V and 2 from J; bases not matched to a gene: 6. Germline assignment: CDR1 MNHNS and CDR2 SASEGT. CDR3 DNA: TGTGCCAGCAGTGAGGGGGACAGACTAAACACTGAAGCTTTCTTT. This encodes CASSEGDRLNTEAFF.

This clonotype was counted ten times or more. J is TRBJ1-1 and V is TRBV28, with 8 bases matching TRBD1. The CDR3 length is 15 residues. J was trimmed by 4 bases and V by 4 bases; bases with no gene match: 8. The germline gives CDR1 MDHEN, CDR2 SYDVKM. Here the CDR3 reads CASSSMDRDGTEAFF. CDR3 DNA sequence: TGTGCCAGCAGTTCCATGGACAGGGATGGCACTGAAGCTTTCTTT.

V gene TRBV5-1 combines with J gene TRBJ2-7; 10 nucleotides match TRBD1. Per germline, CDR1 SGHRS and CDR2 YFSETQ. This CDR3 contains 14 residues. V shed 4 bases and J 6 bases; nucleotides not matched to a gene: 7. Here the CDR3 reads CASSQVGTGAEQYF. The CDR3 DNA reads TGCGCCAGCAGCCAAGTGGGGACAGGGGCCGAGCAGTACTTC.

This clonotype came up many times. The genes are TRBV12-3 or TRBV12-4 and TRBJ1-2, with a possible D match to TRBD1 (6 bases). The CDR3 runs 14 residues. Trimming left V 6 bases short and J 2 bases short, with 13 bases between. The CDR3 is CASSKGGGNYGYTF. The CDR3 region has the DNA TGTGCCAGCAGCAAAGGGGGGGGGAACTATGGCTACACCTTC.

This clonotype was seen many times. The rearrangement joins TRBV10-3 to TRBJ1-6; D unclear. CDR1 ENHRY and CDR2 SYGVKD come from the germline V gene. V was cut by 2 bases and J by 7 bases, with 6 bases left in between. The CDR3 is made up of 13 amino acids. DNA of the CDR3: TGTGCCATCAGTGAGGACACGAATTCACCCCTCCACTTT. Amino acids: CAISEDTNSPLHF.

This clonotype was picked up many times. J is TRBJ2-7 and V is TRBV11-2; 9 bases line up with TRBD1. Germline trimming cut 3 bases from V and 3 bases from J; bases unmatched to any gene: 9. CDR1 is SGHAT and CDR2 is FQNNGV in the germline V gene. The CDR3 spans 16 residues. CDR3 sequence: CASSLKWPGQGYEQYF. The CDR3 nucleotides are TGTGCCAGCAGCTTGAAGTGGCCGGGACAGGGCTACGAGCAGTACTTC.

V gene TRBV6-1 combines with J gene TRBJ1-5; possible D gene TRBD1, 6 bases. Trimming removed 7 bases from V and 7 bases from J, with 14 bases in between. This CDR3 has 13 amino acids. Germline assignment: CDR1 MNHNS and CDR2 SASEGT. CDR3 amino acids: CASTPGDPQPQHF. The CDR3 coding sequence is TGTGCCAGCACCCCAGGGGATCCCCAGCCCCAGCATTTT.

The chain is built from TRBV6-1 and TRBJ2-5, with 7 bases identical to TRBD1. CDR1 MNHNS and CDR2 SASEGT come from the germline V gene. CDR3 length: 17 residues. The ends lost 5 bases at V and 1 base at J; junction bases unmatched: 13. In DNA form, the CDR3 reads TGTGCCAGCAGTCTGGTAGTAGGACAGGAGATCCAAGAGACCCAGTACTTC. It specifies CASSLVVGQEIQETQYF.

This clonotype was counted between two and nine times. V usage is TRBV9 and J usage is TRBJ2-5; 11 nucleotides align to TRBD2. The trim removed 4 bases at V and 2 bases at J, leaving 4 bases unmatched. The CDR3 contains 15 residues. CDR1 is SGDLS and CDR2 is YYNGEE in the germline V gene. CDR3 in amino acids: CASSPGLADQETQYF. CDR3 DNA: TGTGCCAGCAGCCCGGGACTAGCGGATCAAGAGACCCAGTACTTC.

Many counts were recorded for this clonotype. This may be a read error: a much more frequent sequence differs by one nucleotide. CDR3 bases: TGTACCAGCAGTCCTCTTACTGAAGCTTTCTTT. This translates into CTSSPLTEAFF. The chain recombines TRBV12-3 or TRBV12-4 with TRBJ1-1; D uncertain. CDR3 length: 11 amino acids.

This rearrangement joins TRBV7-3 to TRBJ1-1; D might be TRBD1 (5 bases). The CDR3 has 14 residues. CDR1 and CDR2 from the germline V gene are SGHTA and FQGTGA. Trimming took off 5 bases at V and 6 bases at J, with 16 bases between the two ends. CDR3 DNA: TGTGCCAGCAGCCCGGGACCCTCGGGCGCTGAAGCTTTCTTT. This translates into CASSPGPSGAEAFF.

The J gene is TRBJ2-7, the V gene TRBV2; TRBD1 matches at 9 bases. V shed 11 bases and J 4 bases; nucleotides not matched to a gene: 6. CDR1 and CDR2 from the germline V gene are SNHLY and FYNNEI. This CDR3 is 12 amino acids long. CDR3 DNA sequence: TGTGCCGGTCGGGGACAGGGATACGAGCAGTACTTC. Translating it yields CAGRGQGYEQYF. Using reference TRBV2 and TRBJ2-7 for the parts outside the CDR3, the full variable domain is EPEVTQTPSHQVTQMGQEVILRCVPISNHLYFYWYRQILGQKVEFLVSFYNNEISEKSEIFDDQFSVERPDGSNFTLKIRSTKLEDSAMYFCAGRGQGYEQYFGPGTRLTVT.

The chain has TRBV9 and TRBJ2-5; no reliable D call. The germline V gene has CDR1 SGDLS and CDR2 YYNGEE. CDR3 length: 16 amino acids. Trimming removed 3 bases from V and 1 base from J, with 16 bases in between. CDR3 sequence reads: CASSASDFHGQETQYF. DNA of the CDR3: TGTGCCAGCAGCGCCTCCGACTTCCACGGCCAAGAGACCCAGTACTTC.